This T cell receptor beta chain derives from a study of T cell changes during pregnancy in multiple sclerosis. Trimming stripped 6 bases from V and 0 bases from J, with 15 bases between. CDR1 and CDR2 from the germline V gene are LNHDA and SQIVND (reference sequence). This CDR3 is 16 amino acids long. TCRdb keeps only in-frame clones here, not all; method: immunoSEQ multiplex PCR. Of approximately 59,000 clones detected, about 90% appear once; the ten largest clones hold less than 1.5%. This rearrangement joins TRBV19 to TRBJ2-4; perhaps TRBD1 as D (6 bases). The sequence was obtained from a female donor in good health, enrolled as a control in a pregnancy study. Here the sequenced sample was peripheral blood, taken in the third trimester of pregnancy. The CDR3 sequence: CASSRTGKLAKNIQYF. The CDR3 DNA sequence: TGTGCCAGTAGCCGTACAGGGAAACTAGCCAAAAACATTCAGTACTTC.